This record concerns one T cell receptor beta chain sequence. Produced via immunoSEQ multiplex PCR; TCRdb's table is partial and in-frame only. Of around 250,000 clones detected, about 90% appear once; the ten largest clones hold around 3%. These data come from a study of blood T cell repertoires in COVID-19. This CDR3 is built from 14 residues. The V end was cut by 6 bases, the J end by 4 bases, with 12 bases between. Germline V CDR1 and CDR2: MNHEY, SVGAGI. The gene calls are TRBV6-5 and TRBJ1-4, with D perhaps TRBD1 (5 bases). This TCR was recovered from a woman aged 35 to 49 who had been exposed to COVID-19. Sequences were obtained from PBMCs or T cells enriched from blood (not recorded which). CDR3 residues: CASSLDSYNEKLFF. For the CDR3, the DNA is TGTGCCAGCAGCCTAGACAGCTATAATGAAAAACTGTTTTTT.